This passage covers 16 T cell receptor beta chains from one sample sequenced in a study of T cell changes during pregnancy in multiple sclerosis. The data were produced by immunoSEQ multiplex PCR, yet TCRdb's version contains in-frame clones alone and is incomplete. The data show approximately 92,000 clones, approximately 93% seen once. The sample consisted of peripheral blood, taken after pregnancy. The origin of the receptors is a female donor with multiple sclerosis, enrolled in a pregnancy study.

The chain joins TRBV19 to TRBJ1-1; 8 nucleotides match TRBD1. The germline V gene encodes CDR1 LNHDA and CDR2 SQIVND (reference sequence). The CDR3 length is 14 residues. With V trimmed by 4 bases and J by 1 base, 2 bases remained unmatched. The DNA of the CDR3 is TGTGCCAGTAGTAGTGGGACAGGGAACACTGAAGCTTTCTTT. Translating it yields CASSSGTGNTEAFF.

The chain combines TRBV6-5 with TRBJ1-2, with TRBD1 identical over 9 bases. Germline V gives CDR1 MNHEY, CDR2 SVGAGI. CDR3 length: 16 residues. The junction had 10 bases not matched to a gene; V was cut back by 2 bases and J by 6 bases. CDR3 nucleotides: TGTGCCAGCAGTTACGGGACAGGGCTTCACCCCGATGGCTACACCTTC. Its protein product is CASSYGTGLHPDGYTF.

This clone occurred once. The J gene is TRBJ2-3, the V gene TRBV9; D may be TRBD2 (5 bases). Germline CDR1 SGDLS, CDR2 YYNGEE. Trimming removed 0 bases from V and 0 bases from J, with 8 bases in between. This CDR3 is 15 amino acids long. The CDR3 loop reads CASSVGGLSTDTQYF. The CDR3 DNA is TGTGCCAGCAGCGTAGGCGGGCTTAGCACAGATACGCAGTATTTT.

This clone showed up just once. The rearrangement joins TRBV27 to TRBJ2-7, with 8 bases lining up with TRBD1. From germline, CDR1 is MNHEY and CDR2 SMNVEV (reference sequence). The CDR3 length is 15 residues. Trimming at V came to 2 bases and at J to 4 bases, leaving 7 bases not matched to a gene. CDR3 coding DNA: TGTGCCAGCAGTTTAGCGACAGGGGTTCGATACGAGCAGTACTTC. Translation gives CASSLATGVRYEQYF.

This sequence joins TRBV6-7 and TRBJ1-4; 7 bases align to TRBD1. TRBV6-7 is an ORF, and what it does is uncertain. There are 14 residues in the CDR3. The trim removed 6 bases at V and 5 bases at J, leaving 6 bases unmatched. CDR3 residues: CASRRTGRNEKLFF. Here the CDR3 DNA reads TGTGCCAGCAGGAGGACAGGCCGGAATGAAAAACTGTTTTTT.

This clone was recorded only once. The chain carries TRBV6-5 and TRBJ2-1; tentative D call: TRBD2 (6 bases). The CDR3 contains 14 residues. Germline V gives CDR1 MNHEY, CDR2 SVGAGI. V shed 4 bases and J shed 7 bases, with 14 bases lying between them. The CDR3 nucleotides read TGTGCCAGCAGTTCGGGGGTCATTCCGAATGAGCAGTTCTTC. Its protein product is CASSSGVIPNEQFF.

The CDR3 protein is CAWSVERSYGYTF. The CDR3, as DNA: TGTGCCTGGAGTGTCGAAAGGAGTTATGGCTACACCTTC. The chain carries TRBV30 and TRBJ1-2, with D unresolved. This CDR3 has 13 amino acids. The V end lost 0 bases, the J end lost 5 bases, and 10 bases lay between the germline ends. Germline V gene data show CDR1 as GTSNPN and CDR2 as SVGIG (reference sequence).

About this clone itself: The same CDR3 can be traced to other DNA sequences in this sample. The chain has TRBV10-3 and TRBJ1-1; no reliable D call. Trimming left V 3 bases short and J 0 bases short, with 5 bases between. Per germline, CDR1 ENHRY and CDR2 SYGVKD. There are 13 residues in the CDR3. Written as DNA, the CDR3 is TGTGCCATCAGTGACAGGCTGAACACTGAAGCTTTCTTT. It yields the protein CAISDRLNTEAFF.

In DNA form, the CDR3 reads TGTGCCACCAGCCCCCGAGGGATCTCTGGGGCCAACGTCCTGACTTTC. Amino acid sequence: CATSPRGISGANVLTF. This sequence joins TRBV15 and TRBJ2-6; possible D gene TRBD2, 5 bases. V was pared by 5 bases and J by 0 bases, with 11 bases between. The CDR3 runs to 16 residues. Germline V gene data show CDR1 as LNHNV and CDR2 as YYDKDF (reference sequence).

For the CDR3, the DNA is TGTGCCATCAGTGAGTCCGGGGGAGCAGAGACCCAGTACTTC. This codes for CAISESGGAETQYF. The chain combines TRBV10-3 with TRBJ2-5; D is possibly TRBD2 (6 bases). Trimming removed 0 bases from V and 4 bases from J, with 9 bases in between. Germline CDR1 ENHRY, CDR2 SYGVKD. The CDR3 spans 14 residues.

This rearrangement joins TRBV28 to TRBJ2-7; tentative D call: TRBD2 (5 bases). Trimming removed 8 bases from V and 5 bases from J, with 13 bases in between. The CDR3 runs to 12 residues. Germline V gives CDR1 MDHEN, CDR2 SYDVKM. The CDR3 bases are TGTGCCAGCGGGAGAGATGTGGACGAGCAGTACTTC. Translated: CASGRDVDEQYF.

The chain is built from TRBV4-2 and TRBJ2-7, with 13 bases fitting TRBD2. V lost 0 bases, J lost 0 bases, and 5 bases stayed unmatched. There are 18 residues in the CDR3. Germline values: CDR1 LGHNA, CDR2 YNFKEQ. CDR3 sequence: CASSQDRLAGGLSYEQYF. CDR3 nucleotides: TGTGCCAGCAGCCAAGATCGACTAGCGGGAGGCCTCTCCTACGAGCAGTACTTC.

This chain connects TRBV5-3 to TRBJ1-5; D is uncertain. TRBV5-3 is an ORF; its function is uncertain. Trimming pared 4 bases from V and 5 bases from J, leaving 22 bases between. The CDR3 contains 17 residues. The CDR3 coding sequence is TGTGCCAGAAGCCGGCGGGTCTTCGGGTCCCTATATCAGCCCCAGCATTTT. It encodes CARSRRVFGSLYQPQHF.

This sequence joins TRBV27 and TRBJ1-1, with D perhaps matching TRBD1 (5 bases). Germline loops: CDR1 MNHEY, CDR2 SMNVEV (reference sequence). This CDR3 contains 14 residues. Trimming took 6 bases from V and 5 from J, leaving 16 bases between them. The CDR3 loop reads CASSRSSGGTEAFF. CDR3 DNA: TGTGCCAGCAGCCGATCTTCGGGGGGGACTGAAGCTTTCTTT.

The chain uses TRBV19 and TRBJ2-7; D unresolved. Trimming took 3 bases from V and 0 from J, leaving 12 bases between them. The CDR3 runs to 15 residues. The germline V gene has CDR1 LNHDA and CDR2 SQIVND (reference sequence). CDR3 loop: CASSILLRSSYEQYF. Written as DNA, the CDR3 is TGTGCCAGTAGTATCCTACTGAGGAGCTCCTACGAGCAGTACTTC. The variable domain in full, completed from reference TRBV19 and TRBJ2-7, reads DGGITQSPKYLFRKEGQNVTLSCEQNLNHDAMYWYRQDPGQGLRLIYYSQIVNDFQKGDIAEGYSVSREKKESFPLTVTSAQKNPTAFYLCASSILLRSSYEQYFGPGTRLTVT.

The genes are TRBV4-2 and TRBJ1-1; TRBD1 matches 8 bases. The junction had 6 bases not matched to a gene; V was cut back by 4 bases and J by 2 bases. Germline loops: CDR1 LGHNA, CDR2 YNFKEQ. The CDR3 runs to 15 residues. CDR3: CASSPDREGNTEAFF. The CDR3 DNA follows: TGTGCCAGCAGCCCGGACAGGGAGGGTAACACTGAAGCTTTCTTT.